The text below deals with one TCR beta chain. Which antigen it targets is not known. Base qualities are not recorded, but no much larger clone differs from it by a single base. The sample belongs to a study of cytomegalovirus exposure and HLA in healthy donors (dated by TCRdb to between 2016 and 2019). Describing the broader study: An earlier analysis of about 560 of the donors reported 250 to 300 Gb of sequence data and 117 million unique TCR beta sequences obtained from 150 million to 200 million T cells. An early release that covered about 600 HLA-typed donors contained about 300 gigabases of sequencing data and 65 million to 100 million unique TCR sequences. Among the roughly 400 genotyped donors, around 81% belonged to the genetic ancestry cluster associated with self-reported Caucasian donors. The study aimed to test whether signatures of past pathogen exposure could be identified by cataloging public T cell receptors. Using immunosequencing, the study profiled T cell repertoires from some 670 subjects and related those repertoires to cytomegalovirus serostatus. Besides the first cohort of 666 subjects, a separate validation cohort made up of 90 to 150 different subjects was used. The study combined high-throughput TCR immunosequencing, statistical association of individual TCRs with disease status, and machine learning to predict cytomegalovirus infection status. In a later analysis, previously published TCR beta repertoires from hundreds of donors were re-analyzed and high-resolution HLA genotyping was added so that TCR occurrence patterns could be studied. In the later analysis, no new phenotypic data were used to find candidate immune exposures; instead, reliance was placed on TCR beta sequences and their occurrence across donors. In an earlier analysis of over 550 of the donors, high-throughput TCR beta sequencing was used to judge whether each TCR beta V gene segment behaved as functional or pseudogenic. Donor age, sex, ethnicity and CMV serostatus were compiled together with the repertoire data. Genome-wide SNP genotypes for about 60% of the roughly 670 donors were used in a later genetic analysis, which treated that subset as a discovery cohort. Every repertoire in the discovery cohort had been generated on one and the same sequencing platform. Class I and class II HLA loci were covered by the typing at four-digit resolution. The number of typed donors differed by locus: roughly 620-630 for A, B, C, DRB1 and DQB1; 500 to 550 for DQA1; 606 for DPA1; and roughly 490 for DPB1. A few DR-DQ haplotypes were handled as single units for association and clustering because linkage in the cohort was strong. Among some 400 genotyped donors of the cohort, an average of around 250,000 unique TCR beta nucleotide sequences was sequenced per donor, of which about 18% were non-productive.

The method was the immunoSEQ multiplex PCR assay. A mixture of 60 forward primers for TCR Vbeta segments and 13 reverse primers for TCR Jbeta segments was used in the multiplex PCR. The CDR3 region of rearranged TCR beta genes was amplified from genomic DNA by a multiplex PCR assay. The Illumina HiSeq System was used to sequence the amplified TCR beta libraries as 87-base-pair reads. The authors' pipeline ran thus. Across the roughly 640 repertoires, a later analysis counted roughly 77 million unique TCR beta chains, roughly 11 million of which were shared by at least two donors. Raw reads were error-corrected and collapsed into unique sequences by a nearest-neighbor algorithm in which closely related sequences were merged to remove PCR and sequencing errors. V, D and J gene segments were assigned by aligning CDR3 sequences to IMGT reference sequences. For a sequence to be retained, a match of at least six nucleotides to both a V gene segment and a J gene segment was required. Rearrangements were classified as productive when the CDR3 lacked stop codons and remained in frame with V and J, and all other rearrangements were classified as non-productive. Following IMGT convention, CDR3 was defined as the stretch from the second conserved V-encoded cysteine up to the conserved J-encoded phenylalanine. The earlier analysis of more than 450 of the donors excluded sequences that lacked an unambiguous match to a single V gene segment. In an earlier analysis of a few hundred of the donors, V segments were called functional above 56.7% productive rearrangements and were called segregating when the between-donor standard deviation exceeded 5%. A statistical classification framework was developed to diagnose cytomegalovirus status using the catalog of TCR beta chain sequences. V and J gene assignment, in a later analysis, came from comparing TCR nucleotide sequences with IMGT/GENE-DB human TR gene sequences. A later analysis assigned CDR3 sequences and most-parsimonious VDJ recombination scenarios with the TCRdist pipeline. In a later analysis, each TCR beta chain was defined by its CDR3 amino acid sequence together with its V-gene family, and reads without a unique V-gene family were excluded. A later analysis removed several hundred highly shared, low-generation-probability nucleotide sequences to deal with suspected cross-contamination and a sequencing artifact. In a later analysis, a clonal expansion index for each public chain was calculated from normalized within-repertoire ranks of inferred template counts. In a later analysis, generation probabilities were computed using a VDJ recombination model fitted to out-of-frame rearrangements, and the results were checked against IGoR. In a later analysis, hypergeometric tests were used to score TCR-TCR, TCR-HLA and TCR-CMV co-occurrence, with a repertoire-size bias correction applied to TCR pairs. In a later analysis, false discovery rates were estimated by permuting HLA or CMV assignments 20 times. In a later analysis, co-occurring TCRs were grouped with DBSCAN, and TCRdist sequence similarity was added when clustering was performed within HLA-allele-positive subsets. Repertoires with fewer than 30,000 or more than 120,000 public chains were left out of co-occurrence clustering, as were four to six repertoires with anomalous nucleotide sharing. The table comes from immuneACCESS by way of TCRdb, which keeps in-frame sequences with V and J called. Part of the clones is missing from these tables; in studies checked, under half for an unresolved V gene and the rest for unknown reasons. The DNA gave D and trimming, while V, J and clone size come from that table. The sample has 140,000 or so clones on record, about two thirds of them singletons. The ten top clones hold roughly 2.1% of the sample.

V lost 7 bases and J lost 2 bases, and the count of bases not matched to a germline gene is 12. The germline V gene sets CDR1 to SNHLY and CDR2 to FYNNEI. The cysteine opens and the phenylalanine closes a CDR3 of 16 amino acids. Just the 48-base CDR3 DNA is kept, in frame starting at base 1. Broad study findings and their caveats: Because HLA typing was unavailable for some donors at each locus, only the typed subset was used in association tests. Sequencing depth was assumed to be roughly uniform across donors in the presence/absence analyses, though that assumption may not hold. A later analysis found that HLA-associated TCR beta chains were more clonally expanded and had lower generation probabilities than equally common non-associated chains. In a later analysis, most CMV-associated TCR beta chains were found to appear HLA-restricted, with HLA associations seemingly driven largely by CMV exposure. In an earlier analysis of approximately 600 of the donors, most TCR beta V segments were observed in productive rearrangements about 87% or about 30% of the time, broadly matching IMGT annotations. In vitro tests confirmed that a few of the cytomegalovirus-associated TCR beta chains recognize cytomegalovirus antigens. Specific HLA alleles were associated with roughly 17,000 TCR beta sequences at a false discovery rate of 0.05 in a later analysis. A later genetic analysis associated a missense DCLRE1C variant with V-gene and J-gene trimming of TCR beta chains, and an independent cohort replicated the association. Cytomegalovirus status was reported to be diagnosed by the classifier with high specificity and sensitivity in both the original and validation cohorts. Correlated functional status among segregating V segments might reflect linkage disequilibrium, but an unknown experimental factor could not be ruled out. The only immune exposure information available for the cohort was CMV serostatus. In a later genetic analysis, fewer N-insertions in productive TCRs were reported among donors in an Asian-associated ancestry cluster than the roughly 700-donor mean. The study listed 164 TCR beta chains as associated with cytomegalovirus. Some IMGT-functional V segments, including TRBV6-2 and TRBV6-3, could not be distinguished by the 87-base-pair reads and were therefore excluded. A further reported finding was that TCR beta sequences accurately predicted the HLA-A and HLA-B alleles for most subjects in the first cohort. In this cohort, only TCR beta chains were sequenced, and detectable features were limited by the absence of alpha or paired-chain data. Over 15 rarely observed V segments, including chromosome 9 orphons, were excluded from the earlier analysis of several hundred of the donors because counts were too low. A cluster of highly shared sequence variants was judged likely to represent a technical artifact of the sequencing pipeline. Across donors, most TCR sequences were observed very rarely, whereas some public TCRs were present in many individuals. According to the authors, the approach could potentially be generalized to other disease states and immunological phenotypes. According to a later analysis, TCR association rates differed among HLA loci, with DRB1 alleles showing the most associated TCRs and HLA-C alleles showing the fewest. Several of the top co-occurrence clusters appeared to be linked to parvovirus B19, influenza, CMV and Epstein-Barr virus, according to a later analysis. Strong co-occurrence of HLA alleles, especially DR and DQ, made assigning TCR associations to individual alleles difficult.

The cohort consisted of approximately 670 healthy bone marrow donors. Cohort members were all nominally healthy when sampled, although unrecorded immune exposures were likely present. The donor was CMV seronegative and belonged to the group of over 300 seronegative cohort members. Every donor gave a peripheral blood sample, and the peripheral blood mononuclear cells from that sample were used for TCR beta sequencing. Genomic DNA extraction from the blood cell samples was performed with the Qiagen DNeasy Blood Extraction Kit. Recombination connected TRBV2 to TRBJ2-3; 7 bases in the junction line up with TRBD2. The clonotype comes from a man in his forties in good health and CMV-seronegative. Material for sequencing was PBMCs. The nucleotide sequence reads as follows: TGTGCCAGCAATCCTTTGGCGGGAGTTACCACAGATACGCAGTATTTT. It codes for CASNPLAGVTTDTQYF.